Each of the 20 T cell receptor beta chains below was sequenced from the same sample in a study of T cells expressing NK-cell markers. TCRdb re-called the 5' RACE reads; one entry per CDR3 protein, DNA not given. Its table lists some 410,000 distinct CDR3 sequences. Sequencing used blood T cells: a sorted CD56 or NKG2C T cell subset, CD4+ or CD8+ T cells, or bulk PBMC T cells (not recorded which). The receptor set was obtained from a woman between 18 and 70 years old in good health.

CDR3 sequence: CASSSGGSARTDTQYF. The chain uses TRBV7-9 and TRBJ2-3; lacking DNA, the TRBD2 call made by TCRdb goes unchecked. The CDR3 runs 16 residues. Per the germline V gene, CDR1 is SEHNR and CDR2 is FQNEAQ (reference sequence).

The chain is built from TRBV27 and TRBJ2-5; no DNA is available, so the TRBD2 call from TCRdb remains unchecked. The CDR3 covers 13 residues. CDR1 MNHEY and CDR2 SMNVEV come from the germline V gene (reference sequence). CDR3 in amino acids: CASSLGGAGTQYF.

The genes are TRBV6-2 or TRBV6-3 and TRBJ2-7; TCRdb outputs TRBD2, but without DNA this stays unchecked. CDR1 MNHEY and CDR2 SVGEGT come from the germline V gene. The length of the CDR3 is 16 residues. The CDR3 protein is CASSYSTGEGHDEQYF.

This chain uses TRBV14 with TRBJ1-3; TCRdb's D call of TRBD1 is untestable without DNA. This CDR3 comprises 15 residues. Germline assignment: CDR1 SGHDN and CDR2 FVKESK. Here the CDR3 reads CASSPGQGTGNTIYF.

V is TRBV20-1 and J is TRBJ2-1; TCRdb proposes TRBD1, but this gene call is untestable without DNA. The CDR3 length is 15 residues. Germline lookup yields CDR1 DFQATT and CDR2 SNEGSKA (reference sequence). CDR3 residues: CSAIPGLGSYNEQFF.

The chain employs TRBV7-3 and TRBJ1-1. There are 14 residues in the CDR3. Germline lookup yields CDR1 SGHTA and CDR2 FQGTGA. The CDR3 here is CASSLGGTGTEAFF.

The chain recombines TRBV27 with TRBJ2-1; the TRBD1 assignment by TCRdb is unverifiable without DNA. The CDR3 runs to 15 residues. Germline CDR1 is MNHEY and CDR2 is SMNVEV (reference sequence). CDR3 sequence: CASSFAGTVYNEQFF.

The chain links TRBV29-1 to TRBJ2-1; lacking DNA, the TRBD2 call made by TCRdb goes unchecked. This CDR3 is built from 16 residues. Germline-derived CDR1 and CDR2 are SQVTM and ANQGSEA. The CDR3 loop reads CSVRYLGTSGGVEQFF.

This chain joins TRBV25-1 and TRBJ1-2. The CDR3 has 11 residues. Germline loops: CDR1 MGHDK, CDR2 SYGVNS. CDR3 region: CASSRDYGYTF.

The chain joins TRBV5-1 to TRBJ2-7; checking the TCRdb D call of TRBD2 is not possible without DNA. The CDR3 is 17 amino acids. The germline V gene has CDR1 SGHRS and CDR2 YFSETQ. The CDR3 loop reads CASSLGASGAALEEQYF. Based on the CDR3 plus reference TRBV5-1 and TRBJ2-7, the full variable domain is KAGVTQTPRYLIKTRGQQVTLSCSPISGHRSVSWYQQTPGQGLQFLFEYFSETQRNKGNFPGRFSGRQFSNSRSEMNVSTLELGDSALYLCASSLGASGAALEEQYFGPGTRLTVT.

The rearrangement joins TRBV5-4 to TRBJ1-4; the D call of TRBD1 rests on TCRdb alone, since no DNA is present to check it. Germline V gene lookup returns CDR1 SGHNT and CDR2 YYREEE (reference sequence). The CDR3 loop spans 17 amino acids. CDR3 protein: CASSLTGLRATNEKLFF.

The rearrangement links TRBV29-1 to TRBJ2-7. This CDR3 region has 13 residues. The germline V gene encodes CDR1 SQVTM and CDR2 ANQGSEA. The CDR3 loop reads CSVVGGRSYEQYF.

The chain recombines TRBV9 with TRBJ1-4. The CDR3 has 16 amino acids. Per germline, CDR1 SGDLS and CDR2 YYNGEE. The CDR3 loop reads CASSVGDRGLGEKLFF.

The chain joins TRBV7-2 to TRBJ1-6. Germline V gene lookup returns CDR1 SGHTA and CDR2 FQGNSA. This CDR3 is built from 14 residues. CDR3 protein: CASSSSATGSPLHF.

The chain joins TRBV6-5 to TRBJ1-4; TCRdb's D call of TRBD1 is untestable without DNA. Germline V gene lookup returns CDR1 MNHEY and CDR2 SVGAGI. This CDR3 contains 14 residues. The CDR3 loop is CASSYSQENEKLFF.

The chain uses TRBV12-3 or TRBV12-4 and TRBJ2-1; TCRdb proposes TRBD2, but this gene call is untestable without DNA. This CDR3 region has 16 residues. Here the CDR3 reads CASSPTLAGGPNEQFF.

The rearrangement links TRBV7-2 to TRBJ1-1. CDR3 length: 12 residues. Germline V lookup: CDR1 SGHTA, CDR2 FQGNSA. CDR3 in amino acids: CASRWGNTEAFF.

The chain uses TRBV5-1 and TRBJ2-1; absent DNA, TCRdb's TRBD2 call cannot be checked. CDR1 and CDR2 from the germline V gene are SGHRS and YFSETQ. This CDR3 region has 16 residues. The CDR3 here is CASSLVVGVNYNEQFF.

The rearrangement joins TRBV4-3 to TRBJ2-5; TCRdb's D call of TRBD1 is untestable without DNA. From germline, CDR1 is LGHNA and CDR2 YSLEER. This CDR3 spans 15 amino acids. The CDR3 reads CASSHPRRASQTQYF.

The rearrangement joins TRBV6-1 to TRBJ1-6; TCRdb's D call, TRBD1, is unchecked because there is no DNA. Germline-derived CDR1 and CDR2 are MNHNS and SASEGT. CDR3 length: 15 amino acids. This chain's CDR3 is CASSGTGTLNSPLHF.